This TCR beta chain was identified in a study of blood T cell repertoires in COVID-19 (dated by TCRdb to between 2020 and 2021). Turning to the overall study: Recovered participants in ImmuneRACE Cohort 3 were defined as having two consecutive negative NP/OP PCR tests, clearance from a healthcare professional, or resolution of symptoms. Subjects who had been exposed to COVID-19, were actively infected with it, or had recovered from it provided the deeply sampled blood TCRbeta repertoires that made up the dataset. The samples were drawn from two sources: the first 160 participants of the ongoing ImmuneRACE study, and 1,200 or so subjects contributed by 6 global collaborators. Where HLA class I and class II types were available, the types were taken from metadata supplied by the sample provider, not from assay-based typing. The repertoires were released in a freely available public database intended as a resource for research on the immune response to SARS-CoV-2. The prospective study material was composed of cDNA or gDNA derived from T cells, B-cell-depleted T cells, or PBMCs. The collaborator samples originated in the United States, Italy and Spain and spanned the acute and convalescent phases of COVID-19. The sample metadata nearly always contained a de-identified subject ID, COVID-19 status, age in years and sex. The investigation overall reported the following: The quantity of clinical and demographic metadata differed by source and by participant and was supplied without curation.

TCRbeta CDR3 regions were amplified from genomic DNA using the immunoSEQ Assay, a bias-controlled multiplex PCR. Concerning the study's data processing: Within the assay, amplification of reference gene primers was used to estimate how many nucleated cells each sample contained. Sequence reads were collapsed and filtered to measure the absolute abundance of every unique TCRbeta CDR3 rearrangement. Productive Simpson clonality was computed per sample as the square root of Simpson's diversity index over productive rearrangements. TCRdb mirrors the immuneACCESS table, restricted to in-frame sequences. Some clones are absent from its copies; in checked studies, under half trace to an unresolved V gene, and the reason for the others is unknown. The V and J calls and clone size come from that table; D and trimming were worked out from the DNA. The sample contains approximately 240,000 clones, about nine tenths of them found a single time. Approximately 3% of the sample is held by the ten biggest clonotypes.

The CDR3 runs 16 residues from the cysteine to the phenylalanine. The kept DNA is CDR3 alone, 48 bases in frame from the first base. Trimming takes 5 bases from V and 4 bases from J, and the germline ends sit 20 bases apart. The germline V gene specifies SGHTA as CDR1 and FQGNSA as CDR2. A remark on this clone: Its antigen remains unidentified. The input lacks base qualities; no much larger clone sits a single base away.

Participants in the prospective study were enrolled through a virtual design, were aged roughly 18 to 100 years, and lived in approximately 25 United States geographic areas. Cohort assignment in the prospective study relied on participant-reported clinical history from a screening survey and a study questionnaire. In the prospective study, whole blood, serum and a nasopharyngeal or oropharyngeal swab were collected from each participant by mobile phlebotomists. Prospective study participants could optionally give additional blood draws and questionnaires over an approximately two-month period. Prospective study blood samples were shipped either frozen or at room temperature before DNA extraction.

Recombination connected TRBV7-2 to TRBJ1-2, with an unclear D gene assignment. The receptor was derived from a woman aged 45 to 65 in a cohort exposed to, infected with or recovered from COVID-19 (not recorded which). The sequencing sample was made of PBMCs or T cells enriched from blood (not recorded which). The CDR3 loop reads CASSSFGGELLYGYTF. The DNA sequence reads TGTGCCAGCAGCAGCTTCGGAGGAGAGTTACTCTATGGCTACACCTTC.